The 15 T cell receptor beta chains below all came from one sample that was sequenced in a study of shared clonotypes between healthy human individuals. Data came from immunoSEQ multiplex PCR; TCRdb stores just in-frame clones and leaves some out. The sample holds 110,000 or so clones, 55% to 80% seen once. The sample consisted of memory CD8+ T cells sorted from blood. Subset denoted: CD45RO+ cells pooled with CCR7-negative TemRA cells. These receptors all stem from a woman under 40 in good health.

This sequence joins TRBV10-1 and TRBJ2-7, with 11 nucleotides matching TRBD2. The CDR3 loop spans 14 amino acids. The V and J ends lost 2 bases and 6 bases, in that order; junction bases with no gene match: 3. Germline V lookup: CDR1 WNHNN, CDR2 SYGVQD (reference sequence). The CDR3 bases are TGCGCCAGCAGTGAGGTAGCGGGAGGGACCGAGCAGTACTTC. Translation gives CASSEVAGGTEQYF.

The genes are TRBV25-1 and TRBJ2-3; 7 bases line up with TRBD1. The CDR3 is 15 amino acids. Germline CDR1 and CDR2: MGHDK and SYGVNS. The V gene end was trimmed by 4 bases and the J gene end by 2 bases; junction bases not matched to a gene: 6. Here the CDR3 reads CASSAYRGITDTQYF. The CDR3 coding sequence is TGTGCCAGCAGTGCTTACAGGGGAATCACAGATACGCAGTATTTT.

This clone has just a few counts. The chain is built from TRBV4-1 and TRBJ2-7, with D perhaps given as TRBD1 or TRBD2 (5 bases each). Germline V CDR1 and CDR2: MGHRA, YSYEKL. The CDR3 is 15 residues long. The germline V and J ends were trimmed by 1 base and 6 bases, with 16 bases remaining between them. The CDR3 sequence is CASSQGTWESPEQYF. CDR3 nucleotides: TGCGCCAGCAGCCAAGGGACATGGGAGTCTCCCGAGCAGTACTTC.

The chain combines TRBV19 with TRBJ2-5, with TRBD2 matching over 7 bases. The V and J ends lost 3 bases and 4 bases, in that order; junction bases with no gene match: 14. The CDR3 is 17 residues long. Germline V CDR1 and CDR2: LNHDA, SQIVND (reference sequence). The CDR3 loop reads CASSIISSGTGTETQYF. DNA of the CDR3: TGTGCCAGTAGTATCATTTCGAGCGGGACCGGCACAGAGACCCAGTACTTC.

The J gene is TRBJ1-5, the V gene TRBV10-3; the D gene is possibly TRBD1 (5 bases). In germline, CDR1 is ENHRY, CDR2 SYGVKD. The CDR3 loop spans 12 amino acids. V lost 3 bases and J lost 9, with 9 bases in between. CDR3 bases: TGTGCCATCAGTGACGAGGGGTGGCCCCAGCATTTT. Translating gives CAISDEGWPQHF.

This clone was counted between two and nine times. J is TRBJ2-1 and V is TRBV7-9; maybe TRBD2 (6 bases). V lost 5 bases and J lost 0, with 11 bases in between. This CDR3 has 15 amino acids. The germline gives CDR1 SEHNR, CDR2 FQNEAQ (reference sequence). The CDR3 nucleotides are TGTGCCAGCAGCCCATTAGCGGACTCCTACAATGAGCAGTTCTTC. This gives the protein CASSPLADSYNEQFF.

This clone was detected ten times or more. The identical CDR3 is also encoded by other nucleotide sequences in the sample. The V call is TRBV6-6, the J call TRBJ2-3, with a tentative D call TRBD2 (5 bases). Germline lookup yields CDR1 MNHNY and CDR2 SVGAGI (reference sequence). V was cut by 0 bases and J by 4 bases, with 11 bases left in between. This CDR3 has 15 residues. The CDR3 DNA follows: TGTGCCAGCAGTTACTCCCGCGCGGGCTCAGATACGCAGTATTTT. This translates into CASSYSRAGSDTQYF.

The V call is TRBV10-1, the J call TRBJ1-4, with 10 positions matching TRBD1. The CDR3 has 13 amino acids. Germline V lookup: CDR1 WNHNN, CDR2 SYGVQD (reference sequence). V lost 7 bases to trimming and J lost 10 bases; unmatched junction nucleotides: 6. The CDR3 loop is CASTPGQGTKLFF. The CDR3 nucleotides read TGCGCCAGCACCCCGGGACAGGGGACAAAACTGTTTTTT.

This clone showed up just a few times. This chain joins TRBV7-2 and TRBJ2-1, with TRBD2 as a possible D gene (5 bases). CDR1 and CDR2 from the germline V gene are SGHTA and FQGNSA. With 5 bases removed from V and 9 bases from J, the gap between germline ends came to 29 bases. The CDR3 sequence is 18 residues long. This chain's CDR3 is CASSPTSWRTQESGEQFF. Here the CDR3 DNA reads TGTGCCAGCAGCCCCACCAGCTGGCGGACTCAAGAGTCGGGTGAGCAGTTCTTC.

The V gene is TRBV4-2, the J gene TRBJ2-5; TRBD1 matches at 9 bases. The DNA matches TRBJ2-7 better at its end, which makes the J call doubtful. The CDR3 contains 16 residues. Per the germline V gene, CDR1 is LGHNA and CDR2 is YNFKEQ. In nucleotides, the CDR3 is TGTGCCAGCAGCCAAGAAATTGGGACAGGGAGCGACGAGCAGTACTTC. Its protein is CASSQEIGTGSDEQYF.

This clone showed up just a few times. CDR3 coding DNA: TGTGCCAGTAGTAACCCCGGGACTGTCTACGAGCAGTACTTC. Translation gives CASSNPGTVYEQYF. This chain connects TRBV19 to TRBJ2-7, with a possible D match to TRBD2 (6 bases). Per the germline V gene, CDR1 is LNHDA and CDR2 is SQIVND (reference sequence). This CDR3 region has 14 residues. V lost 4 bases to trimming and J lost 3 bases, with 13 bases between them.

The chain combines TRBV27 with TRBJ2-3; no reliable D call. The V end lost 2 bases, the J end lost 2 bases, and 8 bases lay between the germline ends. The CDR3 runs 14 residues. CDR1 and CDR2 (germline): MNHEY, SMNVEV (reference sequence). CDR3 region: CASSLRRSTDTQYF. The CDR3, as DNA: TGTGCCAGCAGTTTAAGGCGTTCCACAGATACGCAGTATTTT.

The chain links TRBV7-9 to TRBJ1-1, with D perhaps TRBD1 (5 bases). This CDR3 region has 16 residues. The ends were cut back, 1 base at V and 11 bases at J, with 23 bases in the middle. Germline V gives CDR1 SEHNR, CDR2 FQNEAQ (reference sequence). In nucleotides, the CDR3 is TGTGCCAGCAGCTTAGACCGGCCAGGGCCACCGTATTTGGCTTTCTTT. As protein: CASSLDRPGPPYLAFF.

This sequence joins TRBV19 and TRBJ1-1; the match to TRBD1 covers 7 bases. This CDR3 region has 18 residues. Trimming cost V 2 bases and J 0 bases; bases outside gene matches: 12. The germline V gene encodes CDR1 LNHDA and CDR2 SQIVND (reference sequence). This chain's CDR3 is CASSIPSDRELLNTEAFF. The DNA for the CDR3 is TGTGCCAGTAGTATACCCTCCGACAGGGAGCTTTTGAACACTGAAGCTTTCTTT.

This clone occurred a few times. The chain has TRBV5-1 and TRBJ2-6; possibly TRBD1 or TRBD2 for D (5 bases each). The CDR3 sequence is 18 residues long. The germline V and J ends were trimmed by 1 base and 0 bases, with 14 bases remaining between them. CDR1 and CDR2 (germline): SGHRS, YFSETQ. This CDR3 reads CASSLSGGQLSGANVLTF. In nucleotides, the CDR3 is TGCGCCAGCAGCTTGTCTGGGGGTCAACTCTCTGGGGCCAACGTCCTGACTTTC.